A selection of T cell receptor beta chains follows, all from one sample in a study of regulatory T cells in long-lasting Graves disease. TCRdb used MiXCR to reprocess the multiplex PCR reads, holding one entry per CDR3 protein. The sample consists of 400,000 to 500,000 distinct CDR3 sequences, less than 25% of them appearing once. This specimen was peripheral blood mononuclear cells (PBMCs), taken when the disease was refractory, from a patient treated with antithyroid drugs. The receptor source for this set is a female donor with Graves disease. The CDR3 runs from the conserved cysteine through the conserved F or W. The D gene is left open where the match is weak. Expanded clones are given a class, and other clones once, few, many or no size at all.

CDR3 length	V gene	J gene	clone size	D gene	CDR3 DNA	CDR3 protein
13	TRBV6-1	TRBJ2-5	NA	NA	TGTGCCAGTGGGGACACACCACAAGAGACCCAGTACTTC	CASGDTPQETQYF
16	TRBV7-3	TRBJ2-5	few	TRBD1	TGTGCCAGCAGCTCAACAGGGGGTGGTGTTTGGGAGACCCAGTACTTC	CASSSTGGGVWETQYF
14	TRBV3-1	TRBJ1-1	few	NA	TGTGCCAGCAGCCGGGGAAGGGGGTTTAGTGAAGCTTTCTTT	CASSRGRGFSEAFF
17	TRBV30	TRBJ1-1	few	NA	TGTGCCTGGAGTGTACCTGGGGGGCGCATGAGGAACACTGAAGCTTTCTTT	CAWSVPGGRMRNTEAFF
16	TRBV30	TRBJ1-2	many	TRBD1	TGTGCCTGGAGTAGGGGGCCGACATCGAAAAACTATGGCTACACCTTC	CAWSRGPTSKNYGYTF
14	TRBV27	TRBJ2-7	many	TRBD2	TGTGCCAGCAGAATACTAGCGACCTCCTACGAGCAGTACTTC	CASRILATSYEQYF
14	TRBV3-1	TRBJ2-1	NA	NA	TGTGCCAGCAGCCGCCGGGGAGCCAGCAATGAGCAGTTCTTC	CASSRRGASNEQFF
14	TRBV7-9	TRBJ1-1	NA	NA	TGTGCCAGCAGCCCGATCCTCCCGAACACTGAAGCTTTCTTT	CASSPILPNTEAFF
15	TRBV6-5	TRBJ2-7	NA	TRBD1	TGTGCCAGCAGTTACTCGTGGCAGGGGGCCTACGAGCAGTACTTC	CASSYSWQGAYEQYF
16	TRBV18	TRBJ1-1	many	TRBD1	TGTGCCAGCTCACAGCGGGACAGGGGGACGAACACTGAAGCTTTCTTT	CASSQRDRGTNTEAFF
15	TRBV28	TRBJ1-1	many	NA	TGTGCCAGCAGCTCTGTAGGGCGGGAGAACACTGAAGCTTTCTTT	CASSSVGRENTEAFF
14	TRBV7-8	TRBJ1-1	few	NA	TGTGCCAGCAGCTTAGAAAGGCAGGGCACTGAAGCTTTCTTT	CASSLERQGTEAFF
17	TRBV28	TRBJ1-2	NA	TRBD1	TGTGCCAGCACTCCTCTGGGGACCGGGACAGGGAACTATGGCTACACCTTC	CASTPLGTGTGNYGYTF
13	TRBV12-3/TRBV12-4	TRBJ1-1	many	NA	TGTGCCAGCAGTTCACAGCAGGGTTTTGAAGCTTTCTTT	CASSSQQGFEAFF
14	TRBV19	TRBJ1-5	NA	NA	TGTGCCAGTAGTGAAGTCAGCTTCAATCAGCCCCAGCATTTT	CASSEVSFNQPQHF
15	TRBV28	TRBJ2-7	NA	TRBD1	TGTGCCAGCAGTCCGTCGACAGGGAGCTCCTACGAGCAGTACTTC	CASSPSTGSSYEQYF
17	TRBV18	TRBJ1-1	few	NA	TGTGCCAGCTCACCACTGGGGTCCGGGACACGGAACACTGAAGCTTTCTTT	CASSPLGSGTRNTEAFF
14	TRBV5-1	TRBJ2-2	NA	TRBD2	TGCGCCAGCAGCGGGGGACTAGAAGCCGGGGAGCTGTTTTTT	CASSGGLEAGELFF
15	TRBV10-3	TRBJ2-5	few	NA	TGTGCCATCAGTGGAGGACAGATACTCCAAGAGACCCAGTACTTC	CAISGGQILQETQYF
13	TRBV7-9	TRBJ2-7	NA	NA	TGTGCCAGCAGCTGGGCCGGAGGGGGGGAGCAGTACTTC	CASSWAGGGEQYF
14	TRBV6-1	TRBJ2-7	many	TRBD2	TGTGCCAGCATGGGAGGGACGTCGTATGGCGAGCAGTACTTC	CASMGGTSYGEQYF
15	TRBV5-4	TRBJ1-1	NA	NA	TGTGCCAGCAGCTTGGCCGTGGGGGACGCGGCTGAAGCTTTCTTT	CASSLAVGDAAEAFF
13	TRBV6-5	TRBJ1-5	many	NA	TGTGCCAGCAGTTTACAGAGATGGGAGCCCCAGCATTTT	CASSLQRWEPQHF
14	TRBV11-2	TRBJ1-1	many	NA	TGTGCCAGCAGCTTAGGAAGCAGGAACACTGAAGCTTTCTTT	CASSLGSRNTEAFF
13	TRBV20-1	TRBJ2-5	many	TRBD1	TGCAGTGCTAGTTGGGACAGCCAAGAGACCCAGTACTTC	CSASWDSQETQYF
17	TRBV6-5	TRBJ2-5	many	NA	TGTGCCAGCAGTTCCCGGACTACACGAGCGGTCTGGGAGACCCAGTACTTC	CASSSRTTRAVWETQYF
18	TRBV7-8	TRBJ2-5	many	TRBD2	TGTGCCAGCAGCTCTGACCCCCGACTAGCGGGAGACCAAGAGACCCAGTACTTC	CASSSDPRLAGDQETQYF
12	TRBV6-1	TRBJ1-2	NA	NA	TGTGCCAGCAGTCTCTCCCTGGATGGCTACACCTTC	CASSLSLDGYTF
15	TRBV27	TRBJ2-7	NA	NA	TGTGCCAGCAGCCCCCAGGCGGGACAAGCCTACGAGCAGTACTTC	CASSPQAGQAYEQYF
13	TRBV2	TRBJ1-5	many	NA	TGTGCCAGCACCCGGACAGCCAATCAGCCCCAGCATTTT	CASTRTANQPQHF